Only one count was recorded for the clone carrying this T cell receptor (beta chain). Its antigen is still unknown. In nominal health when sampled, donors likely had unrecorded immune exposures nonetheless. This sample was included in a study of cytomegalovirus exposure and HLA in healthy donors. Study-level findings and limits: The authors excluded some V segments, including TRBV6-2 and TRBV6-3, as indistinguishable. Most TCR beta V segments were productive about 90% or about 30% of the time in an earlier analysis. TCR beta chains numbering some 160 were designated cytomegalovirus-associated.

V was pared by 1 base and J by 8 bases, with 11 bases of the junction left unmatched. CDR1 and CDR2 from the germline V gene are SGHDN and FVKESK. This CDR3 region has 17 residues. The PCR used 60 Vbeta and 13 Jbeta primers. Some clones are missing from TCRdb's copy, which holds only in-frame ones; the method was immunoSEQ multiplex PCR. The table has roughly 84,000 clones, 55% to 65% seen once; the top ten hold over 14%. The sequencing input was PBMCs. This receptor was identified in a middle-aged woman in good health and CMV-seropositive. The chain is built from TRBV14 and TRBJ2-1, with TRBD2 identical over 10 bases. CDR3 amino acids: CASSQVGWLAGEDEQFF. CDR3 sequence (DNA): TGTGCCAGCAGCCAAGTGGGTTGGCTAGCGGGAGAGGATGAGCAGTTCTTC.